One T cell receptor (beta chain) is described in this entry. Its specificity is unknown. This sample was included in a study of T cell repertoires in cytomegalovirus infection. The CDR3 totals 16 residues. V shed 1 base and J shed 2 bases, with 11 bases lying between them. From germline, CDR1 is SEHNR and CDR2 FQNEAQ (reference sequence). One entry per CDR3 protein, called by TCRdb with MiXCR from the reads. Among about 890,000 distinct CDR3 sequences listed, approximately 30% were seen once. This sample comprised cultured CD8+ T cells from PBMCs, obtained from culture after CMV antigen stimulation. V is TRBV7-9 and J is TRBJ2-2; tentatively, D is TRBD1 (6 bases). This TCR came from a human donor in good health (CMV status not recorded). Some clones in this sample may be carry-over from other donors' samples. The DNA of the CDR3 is TGTGCCAGCAGCTTAGGGGGACACCTAAACACCGGGGAGCTGTTTTTT. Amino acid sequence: CASSLGGHLNTGELFF.